A single sample gave rise to the 12 T cell receptor beta chains below, sequenced in a study of T cells in Graves' hyperthyroidism and ophthalmopathy. TCR beta CDR3 sequences were amplified from RNA transcripts. HTBI primers were the set used in a first-round RT-PCR of the TCR CDR3. TCRdb independently ran MiXCR on the multiplex PCR reads; one entry per CDR3 protein. The sample yields about 680,000 distinct CDR3 sequences, approximately 36% seen once. Sequenced material: blood. The receptors here all came from a woman between 40 and 55 years old with Graves' hyperthyroidism.

This clonotype came up many times. The genes are TRBV7-3 and TRBJ1-3; no reliable D call. With 0 bases removed from V and 4 bases from J, the gap between germline ends came to 7 bases. Germline CDR1 is SGHTA and CDR2 is FQGTGA. CDR3 length: 14 residues. The CDR3 region is CASSLTHGGNTIYF. For the CDR3, the DNA is TGTGCCAGCAGCTTAACGCACGGAGGAAACACCATATATTTT.

This clonotype was observed at least ten times. The CDR3 DNA reads as TGTGCCAGCAGTGAGTCCCCCTCGGACAGGGGCTATAGCAATCAGCCCCAGCATTTT. Its protein product is CASSESPSDRGYSNQPQHF. The chain carries TRBV2 and TRBJ1-5; 9 bases agree with TRBD1. The CDR3 spans 19 residues. From germline, CDR1 is SNHLY and CDR2 FYNNEI. The junction had 12 bases not matched to a gene; V was cut back by 3 bases and J by 0 bases.

This sequence joins TRBV10-3 and TRBJ2-3; D unclear. The CDR3 sequence is 17 residues long. Germline CDR1 and CDR2: ENHRY and SYGVKD. V lost 0 bases and J lost 2, with 15 bases in between. Written as DNA, the CDR3 is TGTGCCATCAGTGAGTCCCCTATGGGCGCTCACACAGATACGCAGTATTTT. This codes for CAISESPMGAHTDTQYF.

As regards this clonotype: A much larger clone differs from this one at a single base, so this may be a read error. The rearrangement joins TRBV10-3 to TRBJ2-7; possibly TRBD1 or TRBD2 for D (5 bases each). Germline loops: CDR1 ENHRY, CDR2 SYGVKD. Trimming took off 6 bases at V and 6 bases at J, with 18 bases between the two ends. This CDR3 is built from 14 residues. The CDR3 loop is CAIRTGVGPSEQYF. The DNA for the CDR3 is TGTGCCATCAGAACCGGGGTGGGGCCTAGCGAGCAGTACTTC.

The chain carries TRBV18 and TRBJ2-7; D is ambiguous. The CDR3 spans 15 residues. V lost 3 bases and J 2 bases, leaving 14 bases between the germline ends. From germline, CDR1 is KGHSH and CDR2 LQKENI. In nucleotides, the CDR3 is TGTGCCAGCTCACCTTTTGAGACTCAAGCCTACGAGCAGTACTTC. Translation gives CASSPFETQAYEQYF.

V usage is TRBV7-2 and J usage is TRBJ1-1; a possible D gene is TRBD1 (5 bases). V was shortened by 2 bases and J by 7 bases, with 11 bases between the two germline ends. This CDR3 has 13 amino acids. CDR1 is SGHTA and CDR2 is FQGNSA in the germline V gene. The CDR3: CASSLTGAYEAFF. As DNA, the CDR3 is TGTGCCAGCAGCTTAACTGGGGCCTATGAAGCTTTCTTT.

On this clonotype itself: No conserved phenylalanine or tryptophan is present at the end of the CDR3, so a read error is the likely explanation. The rearrangement uses TRBV6-5 and TRBJ1-6; no firm D call. There are 12 residues in the CDR3. V was shortened by 3 bases and J by 7 bases, with 4 bases between the two germline ends. The germline V gene encodes CDR1 MNHEY and CDR2 SVGAGI. Here the CDR3 reads CASSYSNSPLHL. The CDR3 DNA is TGTGCCAGCAGTTATAGCAATTCACCCCTCCACCTT.

The chain recombines TRBV11-2 with TRBJ2-7; a possible D gene is TRBD1 (5 bases). Germline V gene data show CDR1 as SGHAT and CDR2 as FQNNGV. There are 16 residues in the CDR3. The germline V and J ends were trimmed by 5 bases and 0 bases, with 17 bases remaining between them. CDR3: CASSQEAGMGSYEQYF. CDR3 nucleotides: TGTGCCAGCAGCCAAGAGGCAGGGATGGGCTCCTACGAGCAGTACTTC.

Concerning this clonotype itself: The junction departs from the called germline gene at one end, perhaps through a read error. The chain joins TRBV10-3 to TRBJ2-7; 11 bases agree with TRBD2. Germline loops: CDR1 ENHRY, CDR2 SYGVKD. This CDR3 contains 18 residues. DNA of the CDR3: TGTGCCAGCAGTTACAAAGTAGCGGGAGGGCGGACCAACTACGAGCAGTACTTC. Translation gives CASSYKVAGGRTNYEQYF.

This clonotype turned up a few times. This sequence joins TRBV19 and TRBJ2-5; a possible D gene is TRBD2 (6 bases). The CDR3 length is 14 residues. Trimming took 9 bases from V and 5 from J, leaving 19 bases between them. Germline CDR1 reads LNHDA; CDR2 reads SQIVND (reference sequence). This CDR3 reads CASSSGRRGETQYF. CDR3 sequence (DNA): TGTGCCAGCTCCTCCGGGCGCCGGGGGGAGACCCAGTACTTC.

This clonotype came up many times. This chain uses TRBV29-1 with TRBJ2-2; no clear D. Trimming took 5 bases from V and 8 from J, leaving 6 bases between them. The length of the CDR3 is 10 residues. Germline V gene data show CDR1 as SQVTM and CDR2 as ANQGSEA. DNA for the CDR3: TGCAGCGTTCGTATGGGGGAGCTGTTTTTT. This encodes CSVRMGELFF.

This clonotype occurred many times. This rearrangement joins TRBV24-1 to TRBJ1-1, with D uncertain. Germline lookup yields CDR1 KGHDR and CDR2 SFDVKD. V gave up 4 bases and J gave up 4 bases, with 12 bases separating them. The CDR3 contains 14 residues. The CDR3: CATSEAGSATEAFF. DNA of the CDR3: TGTGCCACCAGTGAGGCGGGGTCGGCCACTGAAGCTTTCTTT.